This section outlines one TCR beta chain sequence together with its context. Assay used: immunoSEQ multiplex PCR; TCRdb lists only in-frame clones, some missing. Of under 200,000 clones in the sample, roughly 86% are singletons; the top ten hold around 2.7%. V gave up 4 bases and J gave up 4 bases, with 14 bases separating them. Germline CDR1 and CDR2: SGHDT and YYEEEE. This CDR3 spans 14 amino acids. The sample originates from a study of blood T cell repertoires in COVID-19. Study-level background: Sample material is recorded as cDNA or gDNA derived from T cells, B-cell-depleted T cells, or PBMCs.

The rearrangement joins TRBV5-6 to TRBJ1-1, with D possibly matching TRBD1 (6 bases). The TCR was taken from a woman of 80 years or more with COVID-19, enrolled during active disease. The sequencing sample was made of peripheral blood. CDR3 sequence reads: CASSPRGGTTEAFF. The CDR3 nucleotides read TGTGCCAGCAGCCCACGGGGGGGCACCACTGAAGCTTTCTTT.